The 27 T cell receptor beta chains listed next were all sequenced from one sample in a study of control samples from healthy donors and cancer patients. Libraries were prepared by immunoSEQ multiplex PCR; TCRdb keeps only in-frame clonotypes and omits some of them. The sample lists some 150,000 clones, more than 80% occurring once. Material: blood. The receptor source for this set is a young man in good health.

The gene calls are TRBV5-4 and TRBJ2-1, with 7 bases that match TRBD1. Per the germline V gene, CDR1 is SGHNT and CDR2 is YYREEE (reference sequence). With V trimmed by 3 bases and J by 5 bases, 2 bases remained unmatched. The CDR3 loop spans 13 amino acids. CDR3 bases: TGTGCCAGCAGCTCCACAGGGGACAATGAGCAGTTCTTC. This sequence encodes CASSSTGDNEQFF.

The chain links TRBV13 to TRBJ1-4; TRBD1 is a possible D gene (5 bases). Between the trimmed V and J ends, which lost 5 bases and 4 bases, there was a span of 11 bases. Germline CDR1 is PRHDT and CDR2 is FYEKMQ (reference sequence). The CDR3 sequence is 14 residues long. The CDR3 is CASSKDRFNEKLFF. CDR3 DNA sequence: TGTGCCAGCAGCAAAGACAGATTTAATGAAAAACTGTTTTTT. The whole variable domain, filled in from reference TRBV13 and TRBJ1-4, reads AAGVIQSPRHLIKEKRETATLKCYPIPRHDTVYWYQQGPGQDPQFLISFYEKMQSDKGSIPDRFSAQQFSDYHSELNMSSLELGDSALYFCASSKDRFNEKLFFGSGTQLSVL.

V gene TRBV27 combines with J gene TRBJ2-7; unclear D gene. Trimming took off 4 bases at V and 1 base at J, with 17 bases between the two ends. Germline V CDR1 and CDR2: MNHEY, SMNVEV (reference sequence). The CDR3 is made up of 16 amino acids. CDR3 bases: TGTGCCAGCAGTTCGAGACGGTTTTTAGGTTCCTACGAGCAGTACTTC. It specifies CASSSRRFLGSYEQYF.

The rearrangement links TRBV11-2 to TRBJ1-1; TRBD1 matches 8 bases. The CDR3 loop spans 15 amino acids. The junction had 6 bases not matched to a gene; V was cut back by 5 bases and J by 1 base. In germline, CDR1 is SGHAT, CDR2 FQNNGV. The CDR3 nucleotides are TGTGCCAGCAGCCTGGGACAGGCCTGGAACACTGAAGCTTTCTTT. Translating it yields CASSLGQAWNTEAFF.

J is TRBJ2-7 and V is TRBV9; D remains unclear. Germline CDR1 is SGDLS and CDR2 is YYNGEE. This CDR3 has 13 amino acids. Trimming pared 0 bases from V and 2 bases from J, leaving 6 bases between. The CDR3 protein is CASSVDGAYEQYF. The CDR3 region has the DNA TGTGCCAGCAGCGTAGACGGAGCCTACGAGCAGTACTTC.

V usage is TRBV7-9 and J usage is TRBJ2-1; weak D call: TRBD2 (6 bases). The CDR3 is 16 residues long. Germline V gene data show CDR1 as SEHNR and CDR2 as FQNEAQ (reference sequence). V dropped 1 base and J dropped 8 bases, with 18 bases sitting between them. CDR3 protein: CASSLVGGVRAHEQFF. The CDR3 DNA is TGTGCCAGCAGCTTAGTCGGGGGAGTCCGGGCCCATGAGCAGTTCTTC.

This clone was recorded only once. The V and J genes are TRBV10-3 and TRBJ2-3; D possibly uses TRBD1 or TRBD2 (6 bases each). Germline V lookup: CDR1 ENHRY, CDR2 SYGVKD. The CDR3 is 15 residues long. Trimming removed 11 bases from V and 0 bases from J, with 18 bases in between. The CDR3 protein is CALKRGDTSTDTQYF. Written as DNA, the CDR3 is TGTGCCCTGAAGAGGGGGGATACCAGCACAGATACGCAGTATTTT.

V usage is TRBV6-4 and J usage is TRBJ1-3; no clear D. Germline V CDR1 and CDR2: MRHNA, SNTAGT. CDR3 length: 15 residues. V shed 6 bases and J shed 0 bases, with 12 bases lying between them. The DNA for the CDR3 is TGTGCCAGCAGCGAAGCTGGAGACTCTGGAAACACCATATATTTT. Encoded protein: CASSEAGDSGNTIYF.

CDR3 DNA: TGTGCCAGCAGTTCGCCGTCTGACAGGTTAAGCTCACCCCTCCACTTT. Translated: CASSSPSDRLSSPLHF. V and J are TRBV28 and TRBJ1-6; tentatively, D is TRBD1 (6 bases). Germline-derived CDR1 and CDR2 are MDHEN and SYDVKM. V lost 4 bases to trimming and J lost 10 bases, with 20 bases between them. This CDR3 comprises 16 residues.

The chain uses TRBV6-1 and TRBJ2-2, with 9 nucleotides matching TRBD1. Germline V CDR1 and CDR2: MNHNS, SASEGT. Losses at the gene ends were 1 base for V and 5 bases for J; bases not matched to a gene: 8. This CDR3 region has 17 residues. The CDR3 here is CASSEVWGTGITGELFF. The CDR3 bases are TGTGCCAGCAGTGAAGTATGGGGGACAGGGATTACCGGGGAGCTGTTTTTT.

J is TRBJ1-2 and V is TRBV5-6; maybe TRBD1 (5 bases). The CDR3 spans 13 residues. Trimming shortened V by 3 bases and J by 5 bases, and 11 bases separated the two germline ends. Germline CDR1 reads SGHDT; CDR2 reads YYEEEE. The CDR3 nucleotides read TGTGCCAGCAGCTCCCCGGGGGGTTATGGCTACACCTTC. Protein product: CASSSPGGYGYTF.

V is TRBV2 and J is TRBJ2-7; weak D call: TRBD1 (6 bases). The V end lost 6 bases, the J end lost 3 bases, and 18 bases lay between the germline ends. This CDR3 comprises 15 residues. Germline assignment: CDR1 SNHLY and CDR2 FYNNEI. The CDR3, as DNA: TGTGCCAGCAGGAGCGACAGGACCCAAGACTACGAGCAGTACTTC. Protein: CASRSDRTQDYEQYF.

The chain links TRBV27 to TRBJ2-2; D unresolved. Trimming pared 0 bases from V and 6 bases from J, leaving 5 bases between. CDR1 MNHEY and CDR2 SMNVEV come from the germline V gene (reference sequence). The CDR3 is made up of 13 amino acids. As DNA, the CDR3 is TGTGCCAGCAGTTTATCGGGTTCCGGGGAGCTGTTTTTT. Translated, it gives CASSLSGSGELFF.

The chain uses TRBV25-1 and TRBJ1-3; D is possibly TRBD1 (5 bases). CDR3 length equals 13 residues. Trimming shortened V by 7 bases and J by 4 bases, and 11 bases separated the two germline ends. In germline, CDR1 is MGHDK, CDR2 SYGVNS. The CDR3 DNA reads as TGTGCCAGCAAAGGGGCTGTGGGAAACACCATATATTTT. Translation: CASKGAVGNTIYF. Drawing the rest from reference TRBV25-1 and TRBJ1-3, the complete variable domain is EADIYQTPRYLVIGTGKKITLECSQTMGHDKMYWYQQDPGMELHLIHYSYGVNSTEKGDLSSESTVSRIRTEHFPLTLESARPSHTSQYLCASKGAVGNTIYFGEGSWLTVV.

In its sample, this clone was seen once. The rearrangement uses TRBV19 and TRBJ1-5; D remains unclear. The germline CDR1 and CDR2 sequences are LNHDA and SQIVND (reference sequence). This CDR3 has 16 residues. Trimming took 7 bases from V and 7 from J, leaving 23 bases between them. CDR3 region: CASNNPGSVSGQPQHF. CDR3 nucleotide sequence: TGTGCCAGTAATAATCCCGGATCGGTCTCGGGGCAGCCCCAGCATTTT.

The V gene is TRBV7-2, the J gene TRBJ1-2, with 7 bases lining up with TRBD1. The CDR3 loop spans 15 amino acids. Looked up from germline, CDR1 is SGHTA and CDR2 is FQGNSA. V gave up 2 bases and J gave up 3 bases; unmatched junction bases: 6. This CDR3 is CASSLTWDRDYGYTF. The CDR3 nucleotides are TGTGCCAGCAGCTTAACCTGGGACAGAGACTATGGCTACACCTTC.

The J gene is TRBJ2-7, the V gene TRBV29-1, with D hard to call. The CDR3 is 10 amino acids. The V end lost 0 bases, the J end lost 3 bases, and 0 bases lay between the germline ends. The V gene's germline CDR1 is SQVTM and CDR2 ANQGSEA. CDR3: CSVEDYEQYF. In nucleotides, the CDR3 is TGCAGCGTTGAAGACTACGAGCAGTACTTC.

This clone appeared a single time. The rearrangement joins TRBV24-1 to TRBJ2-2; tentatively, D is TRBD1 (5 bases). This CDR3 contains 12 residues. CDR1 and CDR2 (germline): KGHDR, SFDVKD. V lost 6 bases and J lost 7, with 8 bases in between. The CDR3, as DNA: TGTGCCACCAGTAGGGGCTTCGGGGAGCTGTTTTTT. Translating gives CATSRGFGELFF.

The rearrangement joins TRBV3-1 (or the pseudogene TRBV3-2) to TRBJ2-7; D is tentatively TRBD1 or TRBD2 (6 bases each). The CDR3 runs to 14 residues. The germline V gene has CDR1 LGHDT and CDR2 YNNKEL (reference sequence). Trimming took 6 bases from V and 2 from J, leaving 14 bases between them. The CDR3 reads CASSRQRGAYEQYF. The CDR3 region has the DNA TGTGCCAGCAGTCGCCAGAGGGGGGCCTACGAGCAGTACTTC.

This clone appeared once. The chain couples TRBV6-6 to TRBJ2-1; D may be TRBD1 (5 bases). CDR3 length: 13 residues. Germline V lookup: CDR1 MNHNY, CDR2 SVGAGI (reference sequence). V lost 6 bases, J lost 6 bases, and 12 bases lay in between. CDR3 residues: CASSSSGINEQFF. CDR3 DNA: TGTGCCAGCAGCTCATCAGGGATCAATGAGCAGTTCTTC.

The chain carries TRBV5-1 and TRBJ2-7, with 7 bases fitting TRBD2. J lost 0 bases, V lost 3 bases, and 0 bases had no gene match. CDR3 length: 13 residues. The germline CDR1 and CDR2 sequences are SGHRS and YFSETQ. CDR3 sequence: CASSWTSSYEQYF. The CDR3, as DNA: TGCGCCAGCAGCTGGACTAGCTCCTACGAGCAGTACTTC. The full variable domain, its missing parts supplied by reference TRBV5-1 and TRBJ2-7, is KAGVTQTPRYLIKTRGQQVTLSCSPISGHRSVSWYQQTPGQGLQFLFEYFSETQRNKGNFPGRFSGRQFSNSRSEMNVSTLELGDSALYLCASSWTSSYEQYFGPGTRLTVT.

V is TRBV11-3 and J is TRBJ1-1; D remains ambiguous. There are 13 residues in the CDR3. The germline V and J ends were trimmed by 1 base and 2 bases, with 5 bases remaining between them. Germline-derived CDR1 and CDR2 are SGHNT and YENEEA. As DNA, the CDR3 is TGTGCCAGCAGCTTAGGGAGTAACACTGAAGCTTTCTTT. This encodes CASSLGSNTEAFF.

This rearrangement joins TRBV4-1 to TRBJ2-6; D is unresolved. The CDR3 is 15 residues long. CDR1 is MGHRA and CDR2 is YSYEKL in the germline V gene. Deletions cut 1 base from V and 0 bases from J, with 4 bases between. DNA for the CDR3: TGCGCCAGCAGCCAAGGGTACTCTGGGGCCAACGTCCTGACTTTC. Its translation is CASSQGYSGANVLTF.

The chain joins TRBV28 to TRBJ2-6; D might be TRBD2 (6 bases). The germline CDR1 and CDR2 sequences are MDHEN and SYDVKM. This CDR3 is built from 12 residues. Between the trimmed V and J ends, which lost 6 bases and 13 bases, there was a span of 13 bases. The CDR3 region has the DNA TGTGCCAGCAGCCAGGAGGGTCGGGTCCTGACTTTC. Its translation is CASSQEGRVLTF.

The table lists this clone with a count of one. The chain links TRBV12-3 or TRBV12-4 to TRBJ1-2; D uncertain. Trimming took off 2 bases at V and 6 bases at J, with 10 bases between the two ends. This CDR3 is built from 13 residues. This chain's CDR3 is CASSLLAGNGYTF. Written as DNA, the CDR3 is TGTGCCAGCAGTTTATTGGCGGGGAATGGCTACACCTTC.

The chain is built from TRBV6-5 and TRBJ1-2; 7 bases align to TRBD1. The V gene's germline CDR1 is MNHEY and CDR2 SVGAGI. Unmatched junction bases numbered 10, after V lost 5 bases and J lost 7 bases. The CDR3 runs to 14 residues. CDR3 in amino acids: CASSPTGTAGGYTF. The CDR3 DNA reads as TGTGCCAGCAGTCCAACAGGGACAGCTGGTGGCTACACCTTC.

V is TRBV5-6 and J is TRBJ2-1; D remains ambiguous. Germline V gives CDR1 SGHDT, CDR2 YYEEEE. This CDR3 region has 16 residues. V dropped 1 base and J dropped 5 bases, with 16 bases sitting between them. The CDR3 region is CASSLFYSEQDNEQFF. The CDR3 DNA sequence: TGTGCCAGCAGCTTGTTTTACAGCGAGCAGGACAATGAGCAGTTCTTC.